The 17 T cell receptor beta chains in this list originate from one sample, sequenced in a study of blood T cell repertoires in COVID-19. Profiling relied on immunoSEQ multiplex PCR, and the TCRdb table lists in-frame clones only, not all of them. The repertoire includes 30,000 to 35,000 clones, around 90% of them detected once, and roughly an eighth sits in the top ten. The source material was peripheral blood. These receptor sequences come from a man between 60 and 75 years old with active COVID-19.

The genes are TRBV7-8 and TRBJ2-7, with a weak D call TRBD2 (5 bases). CDR1 is SGHVS, CDR2 FQNEAQ, per germline. This CDR3 is 16 amino acids long. Trimming took 1 base from V and 3 from J, leaving 16 bases between them. The CDR3 nucleotides are TGTGCCAGCAGCTTAGGAGACGGGGAAGCCAGCTACGAGCAGTACTTC. Translating it yields CASSLGDGEASYEQYF.

The CDR3 spells CASSPRTPGLAGGMYEQYF. The CDR3 DNA sequence: TGTGCCAGCTCACCACGAACCCCGGGACTAGCGGGAGGTATGTACGAGCAGTACTTC. The rearrangement links TRBV18 to TRBJ2-7; 15 bases are shared with TRBD2. Germline CDR1 reads KGHSH; CDR2 reads LQKENI. CDR3 size: 19 residues. V was clipped by 1 base and J by 4 bases; unmatched bases: 11.

The J gene is TRBJ1-1, the V gene TRBV28, with no clear D. Looked up from germline, CDR1 is MDHEN and CDR2 is SYDVKM. V was cut by 3 bases and J by 0 bases, with 11 bases left in between. This CDR3 comprises 15 residues. CDR3 DNA: TGTGCCAGCAGTTTTGTAGCTGTAATGAACACTGAAGCTTTCTTT. As protein: CASSFVAVMNTEAFF.

The V and J genes are TRBV27 and TRBJ2-3; 8 bases fit TRBD2. The CDR3 is made up of 17 amino acids. Per germline, CDR1 MNHEY and CDR2 SMNVEV (reference sequence). V was clipped by 5 bases and J by 5 bases; unmatched bases: 15. CDR3 sequence (DNA): TGTGCCAGCAGTGCCCAAAAGCTAGCGGGTCGACGAGATACGCAGTATTTT. Its protein product is CASSAQKLAGRRDTQYF.

The CDR3 sequence is CASSEEQGYSNQPQHF. The CDR3 coding sequence is TGTGCCAGCAGTGAAGAGCAGGGATATAGCAATCAGCCCCAGCATTTT. The chain links TRBV6-4 to TRBJ1-5; weak D call: TRBD1 (5 bases). Per germline, CDR1 MRHNA and CDR2 SNTAGT. Trimming removed 3 bases at V and 0 bases at J, with 12 bases between. The CDR3 length is 16 residues.

The genes are TRBV29-1 and TRBJ2-7, with D perhaps matching TRBD1 (5 bases). This CDR3 is built from 11 residues. Germline CDR1 SQVTM, CDR2 ANQGSEA. Trimming stripped 7 bases from V and 6 bases from J, with 13 bases between. Written as DNA, the CDR3 is TGCAGCGCCCAGGGCCCGGGCGAGCAGTACTTC. Protein product: CSAQGPGEQYF.

The chain is built from TRBV5-1 and TRBJ2-6, with 10 bases lining up with TRBD1. Trimming took 4 bases from V and 0 from J; bases not matched to a gene: 10. Germline V gene lookup returns CDR1 SGHRS and CDR2 YFSETQ. CDR3 length: 19 amino acids. For the CDR3, the DNA is TGCGCCAGCAGCACTTTACCGGGACAGGGGACCTCTGGGGCCAACGTCCTGACTTTC. As protein: CASSTLPGQGTSGANVLTF. Complete variable domain (other parts from reference TRBV5-1 and TRBJ2-6): KAGVTQTPRYLIKTRGQQVTLSCSPISGHRSVSWYQQTPGQGLQFLFEYFSETQRNKGNFPGRFSGRQFSNSRSEMNVSTLELGDSALYLCASSTLPGQGTSGANVLTFGAGSRLTVL.

The chain joins TRBV7-2 to TRBJ2-1; D perhaps matches TRBD2 (6 bases). V lost 5 bases and J 8 bases, leaving 16 bases between the germline ends. The CDR3 spans 14 residues. From germline, CDR1 is SGHTA and CDR2 FQGNSA. The CDR3 DNA follows: TGTGCCAGCAGCCCAAGACTAGATACCCATGAGCAGTTCTTC. Translating it yields CASSPRLDTHEQFF. Variable domain in full (rest from reference TRBV7-2 and TRBJ2-1): GAGVSQSPSNKVTEKGKDVELRCDPISGHTALYWYRQSLGQGLEFLIYFQGNSAPDKSGLPSDRFSAERTGGSVSTLTIQRTQQEDSAVYLCASSPRLDTHEQFFGPGTRLTVL.

The CDR3 sequence: CASSQTSALQETQYF. CDR3 DNA: TGTGCCAGCAGCCAGACTAGCGCCCTACAAGAGACCCAGTACTTC. V usage is TRBV3-1 (or the pseudogene TRBV3-2) and J usage is TRBJ2-5; 8 bases are shared with TRBD2. The germline V gene encodes CDR1 LGHDT and CDR2 YNNKEL (reference sequence). V trimming: 3 bases; J trimming: 2 bases; junction bases outside the gene matches: 5. The CDR3 has 15 residues.

V usage is TRBV29-1 and J usage is TRBJ2-3; no clear D gene. Germline CDR1 reads SQVTM; CDR2 reads ANQGSEA. The V gene lost 4 bases and the J gene lost 5 bases, with 4 bases spanning the gap. The CDR3 contains 10 residues. The CDR3 sequence: CSVAVDTQYF. CDR3 bases: TGCAGCGTTGCTGTAGATACGCAGTATTTT.

This clone was found a few times. The V gene is TRBV27, the J gene TRBJ2-7; D is perhaps TRBD1 (6 bases). The V end was cut by 3 bases, the J end by 0 bases, with 12 bases between. Germline CDR1 and CDR2: MNHEY and SMNVEV (reference sequence). This CDR3 has 15 residues. CDR3 sequence reads: CASSLVSGVSYEQYF. The CDR3 region has the DNA TGTGCCAGCAGTTTGGTGTCAGGGGTCTCCTACGAGCAGTACTTC.

The V call is TRBV27, the J call TRBJ2-5; 10 nucleotides agree with TRBD2. The CDR3 length is 16 residues. The germline gives CDR1 MNHEY, CDR2 SMNVEV (reference sequence). The trim removed 5 bases at V and 3 bases at J, leaving 9 bases unmatched. CDR3 sequence: CASSTRIAGGKETQYF. The DNA for the CDR3 is TGTGCCAGCAGTACACGGATAGCGGGGGGTAAAGAGACCCAGTACTTC.

This clone occurred once. This chain uses TRBV6-1 with TRBJ1-2; D uncertain. V lost 3 bases to trimming and J lost 2 bases, with 7 bases between them. This CDR3 is built from 13 residues. The germline V gene has CDR1 MNHNS and CDR2 SASEGT. This CDR3 is CASSEAGNYGYTF. The CDR3 DNA reads TGTGCCAGCAGTGAGGCGGGGAACTATGGCTACACCTTC.

The V and J genes are TRBV7-6 and TRBJ1-1; 8 bases are a match to TRBD1. Germline CDR1 SGHVS, CDR2 FNYEAQ. The CDR3 has 15 residues. V lost 2 bases to trimming and J lost 1 base; unmatched junction nucleotides: 3. The CDR3 nucleotides read TGTGCCAGCAGCTTAAGGACAGGGCCGAACACTGAAGCTTTCTTT. It is translated as CASSLRTGPNTEAFF.

This chain's CDR3 is CASSDTGGETQYF. DNA of the CDR3: TGTGCCAGCAGCGATACAGGGGGCGAGACCCAGTACTTC. V is TRBV7-8 and J is TRBJ2-5; 9 bases match TRBD1. The CDR3 loop spans 13 amino acids. Germline V gene lookup returns CDR1 SGHVS and CDR2 FQNEAQ. The V gene end was trimmed by 5 bases and the J gene end by 5 bases; junction bases not matched to a gene: 3.

This clone was recorded once. The chain uses TRBV9 and TRBJ1-4, with D possibly TRBD1 on 5 matching bases. There are 15 residues in the CDR3. V lost 6 bases to trimming and J lost 5 bases, with 17 bases between them. Germline V gives CDR1 SGDLS, CDR2 YYNGEE. The CDR3 is CASNTNGGGNEKLFF. CDR3 DNA: TGTGCCAGCAACACCAATGGGGGGGGAAATGAAAAACTGTTTTTT.

This chain joins TRBV6-2 or TRBV6-3 and TRBJ2-7; weak D call: TRBD2 (5 bases). The length of the CDR3 is 14 residues. Germline V gives CDR1 MNHEY, CDR2 SVGEGT. The V gene lost 6 bases and the J gene lost 2 bases, with 14 bases spanning the gap. The CDR3 spells CASSLRILAYEQYF. CDR3 DNA sequence: TGTGCCAGCAGCCTCAGGATACTAGCCTACGAGCAGTACTTC.